A selection of T cell receptor beta chains follows, all from one sample in a study of blood T cells in healthy people across ages. TCRdb re-called the 5' RACE reads with MiXCR, one entry per CDR3 protein. The table has approximately 1.5 million distinct CDR3 sequences, roughly 32% seen once. Sample: blood. All receptors derive from a woman aged 25 to 39 in good health. Each CDR3 is given with its conserved first and last residue. Clone size appears in some rows only: once, few, many, or a class for an expanded clone.

CDR3 length | J gene | clone size | V gene | CDR3 protein
16 | TRBJ1-5 | . | TRBV3-1 | CASSQGTPYLNQPQHF
17 | TRBJ1-5 | . | TRBV20-1 | CSAREMGQGYSNQPQHF
15 | TRBJ2-1 | . | TRBV6-2/TRBV6-3 | CASSYGVQGARVPFF
14 | TRBJ1-4 | . | TRBV9 | CASSVGTFEEKLFF
11 | TRBJ2-1 | . | TRBV29-1 | CSVEVAGRKFF
14 | TRBJ1-1 | few | TRBV4-1 | CASSRQRLNTEAFF
14 | TRBJ2-3 | . | TRBV20-1 | CSARGTSSKDTQYF
17 | TRBJ2-3 | few | TRBV7-2 | CASSKLAGALSTDTQYF
15 | TRBJ2-3 | . | TRBV7-9 | CASLYGAGARDTQYF
15 | TRBJ1-2 | . | TRBV12-3/TRBV12-4 | CASTSGQVSNYGYTF
13 | TRBJ2-7 | . | TRBV20-1 | CSVRTSGNYEQHF
12 | TRBJ2-5 | . | TRBV28 | CASSFGDRLEYF
13 | TRBJ1-2 | . | TRBV20-1 | CSADGRATEGYTF
19 | TRBJ2-4 | . | TRBV10-3 | CAIINTSDRGLLAKNIQYF
18 | TRBJ2-1 | few | TRBV5-1 | CASHESPPLGMRTSEQFF
17 | TRBJ2-7 | . | TRBV20-1 | CSAQQGTSGRSSYEQYF
12 | TRBJ1-1 | . | TRBV12-3/TRBV12-4 | CASRQMNTEAFF
13 | TRBJ2-3 | . | TRBV30 | CAWSIQRSDTQYF
14 | TRBJ2-7 | . | TRBV11-2 | CASRHRRSSYEQYF
14 | TRBJ2-1 | few | TRBV29-1 | CSAITSGTYNEQFF
14 | TRBJ1-1 | few | TRBV3-1 | CASSQFPGHRGAFF
15 | TRBJ2-7 | . | TRBV21-1 | CAGSKAGREGHEQYF
15 | TRBJ2-7 | few | TRBV7-2 | CASSPGQWVNYEQYF
17 | TRBJ1-4 | . | TRBV6-1 | CASRERARGQGNEKLFF
17 | TRBJ2-1 | . | TRBV3-1 | CASSHRDGTNSYNEQFF
15 | TRBJ1-6 | few | TRBV27 | CASSSNRGRDSPLHF
14 | TRBJ2-7 | many | TRBV7-8 | CASSLQGSGYEQYF
14 | TRBJ1-4 | . | TRBV3-1 | CASSQAAEGEKLFF
13 | TRBJ2-4 | . | TRBV20-1 | CSAKPLAKNIQYF
15 | TRBJ2-7 | . | TRBV10-3 | CAISGGGSPNYEQYF
11 | TRBJ2-7 | many | TRBV6-5 | CASSREYEQYF
16 | TRBJ2-1 | once | TRBV20-1 | CSARLQRGAAYNEQFF
14 | TRBJ2-5 | . | TRBV4-1 | CASSQELPGGTQYF
15 | TRBJ1-1 | many | TRBV7-2 | CASSRTGTANTEAFF
14 | TRBJ1-5 | . | TRBV20-1 | CSASRDRINQPQHF
14 | TRBJ2-1 | many | TRBV24-1 | CATSGAGGYNEQFF
12 | TRBJ2-5 | . | TRBV30 | CAWKVYQETQYF
15 | TRBJ1-1 | few | TRBV15 | CATSRGRTIGSEAFF
14 | TRBJ2-5 | few | TRBV10-3 | CAISEGELGETQYF
15 | TRBJ2-1 | . | TRBV24-1 | CATSIAGGPYNEQFF
16 | TRBJ2-7 | few | TRBV6-2/TRBV6-3 | CASSYPSGQRTYEQYF
18 | TRBJ1-5 | . | TRBV10-2 | CASSETGTAEYANQPQHF
15 | TRBJ2-3 | . | TRBV20-1 | CSPAPGQGSTDTQYF
13 | TRBJ2-5 | . | TRBV7-9 | CASSEGAGETQYF
16 | TRBJ2-3 | few | TRBV3-1 | CASSHWGTGGADTQYF
12 | TRBJ2-5 | . | TRBV20-1 | CSASRIAGALYF
13 | TRBJ2-3 | few | TRBV7-8 | CASSFVTSGVEYF
17 | TRBJ1-5 | . | TRBV27 | CASSPIVGAGGTQPQHF